A single sample gave rise to the 17 T cell receptor beta chains below, sequenced in a study of blood T cell repertoires in COVID-19. Profiled with immunoSEQ multiplex PCR; TCRdb holds only in-frame clones, not every one. The repertoire holds 200,000 to 250,000 clones, just under 85% seen once, with 3.5% to 4.5% in the top ten. The material sequenced was peripheral blood. These receptor sequences come from a man aged 45-60 years with acute or convalescent COVID-19.

The chain uses TRBV11-3 and TRBJ2-3; a possible D gene is TRBD1 (5 bases). CDR3 length: 16 residues. The germline CDR1 and CDR2 sequences are SGHNT and YENEEA. The V gene lost 0 bases and the J gene lost 2 bases, with 12 bases spanning the gap. In DNA, the CDR3 is TGTGCCAGCAGCTTAGACGGTCAGGGATACACAGATACGCAGTATTTT. Its translation: CASSLDGQGYTDTQYF.

V is TRBV15 and J is TRBJ2-1; a possible D gene is TRBD1 (5 bases). V was cut by 3 bases and J by 4 bases, with 13 bases left in between. This CDR3 has 15 residues. The germline CDR1 and CDR2 sequences are LNHNV and YYDKDF (reference sequence). The CDR3 spells CATSSGQTIYNEQFF. The CDR3 region has the DNA TGTGCCACCAGCAGTGGACAAACTATTTACAATGAGCAGTTCTTC.

CDR3 DNA: TGCGCCAGCAGCTTAGGGACAGGGGGCTATGGAGATACGCAGTATTTT. Protein sequence: CASSLGTGGYGDTQYF. The chain couples TRBV5-1 to TRBJ2-3; 12 nucleotides agree with TRBD1. The CDR3 spans 16 residues. Germline CDR1 is SGHRS and CDR2 is YFSETQ. Losses at the gene ends were 2 bases for V and 5 bases for J; bases not matched to a gene: 6.

This clone showed up just once. The rearrangement uses TRBV5-4 and TRBJ1-2; D possibly corresponds to TRBD1 (6 bases). Trimming left V 0 bases short and J 1 base short, with 10 bases between. CDR1 and CDR2 from the germline V gene are SGHNT and YYREEE (reference sequence). The CDR3 sequence is 15 residues long. CDR3 residues: CASSLGQAVNYGYTF. CDR3 sequence (DNA): TGTGCCAGCAGCTTGGGACAGGCCGTTAACTATGGCTACACCTTC. Supplemented by reference TRBV5-4 and TRBJ1-2, the full variable domain reads ETGVTQSPTHLIKTRGQQVTLRCSSQSGHNTVSWYQQALGQGPQFIFQYYREEENGRGNFPPRFSGLQFPNYSSELNVNALELDDSALYLCASSLGQAVNYGYTFGSGTRLTVV.

V is TRBV18 and J is TRBJ2-1; a weak D match, TRBD2 (5 bases). The CDR3 runs 16 residues. Germline V CDR1 and CDR2: KGHSH, LQKENI. Between the trimmed V and J ends, which lost 1 base and 0 bases, there was a span of 10 bases. The CDR3 DNA reads TGTGCCAGCTCACCACGGACTCCGAGCTCCTACAATGAGCAGTTCTTC. Amino acids: CASSPRTPSSYNEQFF. The entire variable domain, with the rest obtained from reference TRBV18 and TRBJ2-1, is as follows: NAGVMQNPRHLVRRRGQEARLRCSPMKGHSHVYWYRQLPEEGLKFMVYLQKENIIDESGMPKERFSAEFPKEGPSILRIQQVVRGDSAAYFCASSPRTPSSYNEQFFGPGTRLTVL.

The V and J genes are TRBV6-5 and TRBJ2-4, with 7 bases matching TRBD2. Germline V gene lookup returns CDR1 MNHEY and CDR2 SVGAGI. V was pared by 6 bases and J by 8 bases, with 4 bases of the junction left unmatched. The length of the CDR3 is 12 residues. CDR3 in DNA: TGTGCCAGCAGGGGGGGAGGGTACATTCAGTACTTC. Translated, it gives CASRGGGYIQYF.

This chain links TRBV2 with TRBJ2-5; 11 positions agree with TRBD2. J was trimmed by 4 bases and V by 8 bases; bases with no gene match: 3. Germline CDR1 is SNHLY and CDR2 is FYNNEI. This CDR3 region has 13 residues. The CDR3 DNA follows: TGTGCCAGCCAGACTAGCGGGATAGAGACCCAGTACTTC. Its translation: CASQTSGIETQYF.

This clone has a single count. V gene TRBV11-3 combines with J gene TRBJ2-1; D remains ambiguous. Germline V gives CDR1 SGHNT, CDR2 YENEEA. The germline V and J ends were trimmed by 3 bases and 7 bases, with 13 bases remaining between them. There are 14 residues in the CDR3. The CDR3 region is CASSFERFGNEQFF. In nucleotides, the CDR3 is TGTGCCAGCAGCTTTGAGCGTTTTGGGAATGAGCAGTTCTTC.

The rearrangement links TRBV7-9 to TRBJ1-1, with D tentatively TRBD1 (5 bases). CDR1 SEHNR and CDR2 FQNEAQ come from the germline V gene (reference sequence). Trimming stripped 0 bases from V and 0 bases from J, with 11 bases between. The CDR3 length is 16 residues. The CDR3 region has the DNA TGTGCCAGCAGCTTAGCGCCTGGGGCGGTGAACACTGAAGCTTTCTTT. As protein: CASSLAPGAVNTEAFF.

This chain connects TRBV7-2 to TRBJ2-1; 8 bases fit TRBD2. The V gene end was trimmed by 1 base and the J gene end by 7 bases; junction bases not matched to a gene: 6. The CDR3 is made up of 15 amino acids. Germline CDR1 is SGHTA and CDR2 is FQGNSA. The CDR3 spells CASSLGGAGANEQFF. As DNA, the CDR3 is TGTGCCAGCAGCTTAGGTGGAGCGGGGGCTAATGAGCAGTTCTTC.

This clone was seen a handful of times. The J gene is TRBJ2-7, the V gene TRBV5-6, with 8 nucleotides matching TRBD2. Germline assignment: CDR1 SGHDT and CDR2 YYEEEE. This CDR3 has 14 residues. Trimming took 0 bases from V and 3 from J; bases not matched to a gene: 2. The CDR3: CASSLEGLVYEQYF. DNA for the CDR3: TGTGCCAGCAGCTTGGAGGGACTAGTCTACGAGCAGTACTTC.

The chain recombines TRBV5-1 with TRBJ2-3; 9 bases match TRBD1. The junction had 8 bases not matched to a gene; V was cut back by 4 bases and J by 5 bases. Per germline, CDR1 SGHRS and CDR2 YFSETQ. The CDR3 contains 15 residues. The CDR3 spells CASSLGQGRGDTQYF. The CDR3 region has the DNA TGCGCCAGCAGCCTCGGACAGGGGAGGGGAGATACGCAGTATTTT.

This chain links TRBV9 with TRBJ1-6; TRBD1 is a possible D gene (6 bases). In germline, CDR1 is SGDLS, CDR2 YYNGEE. Trimming stripped 2 bases from V and 10 bases from J, with 16 bases between. The CDR3 is 15 residues long. The CDR3 bases are TGTGCCAGCAGCGTCGTAACAGGGAGAGGGTCACCCCTCCACTTT. Its protein product is CASSVVTGRGSPLHF.

The rearrangement joins TRBV15 to TRBJ1-3; D is possibly TRBD1 (5 bases). In germline, CDR1 is LNHNV, CDR2 YYDKDF (reference sequence). This CDR3 region has 14 residues. V was shortened by 5 bases and J by 1 base, with 9 bases between the two germline ends. CDR3 protein: CATSGGESGNTIYF. CDR3 nucleotides: TGTGCCACCAGCGGGGGGGAGTCTGGAAACACCATATATTTT.

The chain couples TRBV4-1 to TRBJ2-1, with 7 bases that match TRBD2. The CDR3 has 16 amino acids. In germline, CDR1 is MGHRA, CDR2 YSYEKL. With 1 base clipped from V and 2 bases from J, the junction kept 5 bases outside the gene matches. CDR3 sequence reads: CASSQGSSGPYNEQFF. The CDR3 DNA reads as TGCGCCAGCAGCCAAGGATCTAGCGGACCCTACAATGAGCAGTTCTTC.

The chain recombines TRBV10-1 with TRBJ2-2; D is uncertain. V lost 2 bases and J 10 bases, leaving 14 bases between the germline ends. The germline V gene has CDR1 WNHNN and CDR2 SYGVQD (reference sequence). The CDR3 has 14 amino acids. CDR3 DNA sequence: TGCGCCAGCAGTGAGGATGGGCCTCCCGTGGAGCTGTTTTTT. Encoded protein: CASSEDGPPVELFF.

V and J are TRBV6-5 and TRBJ1-1, with D uncertain. The V end was cut by 0 bases, the J end by 0 bases, with 11 bases between. There are 16 residues in the CDR3. Germline assignment: CDR1 MNHEY and CDR2 SVGAGI. The CDR3 region is CASSYSMYSLNTEAFF. The CDR3 DNA is TGTGCCAGCAGTTACTCGATGTACAGCCTGAACACTGAAGCTTTCTTT.